This TCR beta chain was profiled in a study of T cell responses to AZD1222 COVID-19 vaccine. Germline lookup yields CDR1 MNHEY and CDR2 SMNVEV (reference sequence). The V gene lost 4 bases and the J gene lost 0 bases, with 11 bases spanning the gap. The length of the CDR3 is 15 residues. Clones were sequenced by immunoSEQ multiplex PCR, and TCRdb holds only the in-frame ones, with some missing. The repertoire includes some 150,000 clones, approximately 92% of them detected once, and 2.5% to 4% sits in the top ten. The sample was peripheral blood, taken 28 days after the second AZD1222 dose. This receptor was identified in an adult who received the AZD1222 COVID-19 vaccine. The V call is TRBV27, the J call TRBJ2-3, with D hard to call. The CDR3 protein is CASSWGLSSTDTQYF. For the CDR3, the DNA is TGTGCCAGCAGTTGGGGTCTTTCGAGCACAGATACGCAGTATTTT.